In its sample, the clone carrying this TCR beta chain was seen once. This entry is derived from a study of glioma-infiltrating T cells after dendritic cell vaccination. Study background: Monocyte-derived dendritic cells, cultured approximately 7 days with IL-4 and GM-CSF, were pulsed with autologous tumor lysate.

Fresh-frozen tumor tissue and more than two years of survival data were available for all. TCRdb's table, derived via immunoSEQ multiplex PCR, lists solely in-frame clones and lacks some. Of 50,000 to 80,000 clones listed, 75% to 90% are singletons. Per germline, CDR1 MNHNS and CDR2 SASEGT. CDR3 size: 15 residues. Trimming took 2 bases from V and 6 from J, leaving 17 bases between them. The clonotype comes from a human donor with glioblastoma. The sequencing used blood, collected before dendritic cell vaccination. V is TRBV6-1 and J is TRBJ2-7, with D unresolved. The CDR3 loop reads CASSELTTLAGEQYF. The CDR3 region has the DNA TGTGCCAGCAGTGAACTGACAACCCTCGCCGGCGAGCAGTACTTC.